This is a list of T cell receptor beta chains from one sample in a study of post-analysis software for immune sequencing data. One entry per CDR3 protein, called by TCRdb with MiXCR from the PCR reads. The table includes around 770,000 distinct CDR3 sequences, around 45% detected once. The sample comprised blood. The receptors shown here come from a girl under 18 with multiple sclerosis. The CDR3 runs from the conserved cysteine through the conserved F or W. Fields, in order: D gene, clone size, V gene, J gene, CDR3 DNA, CDR3 protein. D genes are given only for firm matches. Size tells how often a clone was seen (once, few, many) or the class of an expanded clone, and some rows leave it out.

>TRBD2|NA|TRBV7-2|TRBJ2-7
TGTGCCAGCAGCTTACGGGAGGGCGGCCTCTCCTACGAGCAGTACTTC
CASSLREGGLSYEQYF
>NA|many|TRBV6-6|TRBJ2-5
TGTGCCAGCAGATTCGGGGGAGGGGGAGAGACCCAGTACTTC
CASRFGGGGETQYF
>TRBD1|NA|TRBV25-1|TRBJ2-5
TGTGCCAGCATGGCAGGGGGCTGGGAGACCCAGTACTTC
CASMAGGWETQYF
>NA|few|TRBV7-6|TRBJ2-3
TGTGCCAGCAGCTTAGACCCCCACTACACAGATACGCAGTATTTT
CASSLDPHYTDTQYF
>NA|NA|TRBV29-1|TRBJ1-2
TGCAGCGTAAACCCCAGGGGTATTAACTATGGCTACACCTTC
CSVNPRGINYGYTF
>NA|NA|TRBV12-3/TRBV12-4|TRBJ2-1
TGTGCCAGCAGTTTATTCGCTGGAAGCTCCTACAATGAGCAGTTCTTC
CASSLFAGSSYNEQFF
>TRBD1|NA|TRBV7-9|TRBJ2-5
TGTGCCAGCAGCTTCCGCCAGGGGGAAGAGACCCAGTACTTC
CASSFRQGEETQYF
>NA|NA|TRBV7-7|TRBJ2-5
TGTGCTAGCAGCCTCCCGGGGGGCGGGGAAGAGACCCAGTACTTC
CASSLPGGGEETQYF
>NA|NA|TRBV7-9|TRBJ1-2
TGTGCCAGCAGCTTAGGCCTGGGTTTTGGCTACACCTTC
CASSLGLGFGYTF
>TRBD2|NA|TRBV12-3/TRBV12-4|TRBJ2-1
TGTGCCAACAAGCCGGGACTAGCGTCCGACAATGAGCAGTTCTTC
CANKPGLASDNEQFF
>NA|NA|TRBV7-9|TRBJ1-2
TGTGCCAGCAGCAAGCCGGCGACCCTAAAATCCTATGGCTACACCTTC
CASSKPATLKSYGYTF
>NA|few|TRBV6-5|TRBJ1-4
TGTGCCAGCAGGCCCGAGGGGTACGGGGAAAAACTGTTTTTT
CASRPEGYGEKLFF
>TRBD1|NA|TRBV13|TRBJ2-4
TGTGCCAGCAGCCTCACGACAGGGAAAAACATTCAGTACTTC
CASSLTTGKNIQYF
>TRBD2|NA|TRBV5-1|TRBJ2-7
TGCGCCAGCAGCTTTACCAGCGGGATCCACTACGAGCAGTACTTC
CASSFTSGIHYEQYF